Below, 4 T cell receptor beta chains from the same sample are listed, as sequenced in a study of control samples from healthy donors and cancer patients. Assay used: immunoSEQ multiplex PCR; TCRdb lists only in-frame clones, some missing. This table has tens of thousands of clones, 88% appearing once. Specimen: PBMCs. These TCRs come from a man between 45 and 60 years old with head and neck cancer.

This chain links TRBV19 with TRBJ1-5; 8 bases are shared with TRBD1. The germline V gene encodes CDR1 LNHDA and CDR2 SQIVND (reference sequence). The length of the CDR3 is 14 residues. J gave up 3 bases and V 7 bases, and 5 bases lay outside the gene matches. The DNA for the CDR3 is TGTGCCAGTACAGGGGGACAGGTCAATCAGCCCCAGCATTTT. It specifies CASTGGQVNQPQHF.

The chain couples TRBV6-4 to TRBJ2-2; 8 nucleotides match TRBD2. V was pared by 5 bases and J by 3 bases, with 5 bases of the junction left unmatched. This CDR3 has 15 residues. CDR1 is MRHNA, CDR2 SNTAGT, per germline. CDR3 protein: CASSLTSEDTGELFF. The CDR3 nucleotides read TGTGCCAGCAGTCTGACTAGCGAGGACACCGGGGAGCTGTTTTTT.

The CDR3: CASSLLDRVGETQYF. As DNA, the CDR3 is TGCGCCAGCAGCTTATTGGACAGGGTGGGAGAGACCCAGTACTTC. The chain has TRBV5-1 and TRBJ2-5; TRBD1 matches 8 bases. J gave up 4 bases and V 2 bases, and 7 bases lay outside the gene matches. This CDR3 spans 15 amino acids. Germline V gene sequence: CDR1 SGHRS, CDR2 YFSETQ.

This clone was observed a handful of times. The CDR3 region is CASSQAGSLYGYTF. Written as DNA, the CDR3 is TGTGCCAGCAGCCAAGCTGGCAGTCTCTATGGCTACACCTTC. V gene TRBV3-1 (or the pseudogene TRBV3-2) combines with J gene TRBJ1-2; D is undetermined. CDR3 length equals 14 residues. Germline CDR1 is LGHDT and CDR2 is YNNKEL (reference sequence). V shed 1 base and J shed 4 bases, with 10 bases lying between them.